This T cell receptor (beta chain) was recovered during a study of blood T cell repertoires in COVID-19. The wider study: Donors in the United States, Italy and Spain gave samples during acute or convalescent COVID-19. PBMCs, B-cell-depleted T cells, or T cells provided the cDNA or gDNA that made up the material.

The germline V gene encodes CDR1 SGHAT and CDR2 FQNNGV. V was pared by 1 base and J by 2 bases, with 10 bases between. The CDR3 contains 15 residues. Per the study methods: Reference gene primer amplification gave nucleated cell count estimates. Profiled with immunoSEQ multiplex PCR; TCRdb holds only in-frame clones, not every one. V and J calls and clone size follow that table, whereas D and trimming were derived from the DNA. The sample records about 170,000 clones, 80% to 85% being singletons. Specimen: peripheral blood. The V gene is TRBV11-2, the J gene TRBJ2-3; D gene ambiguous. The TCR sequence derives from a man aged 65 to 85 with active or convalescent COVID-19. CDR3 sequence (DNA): TGTGCCAGCAGCTTAGCCAGATTCTTCACAGATACGCAGTATTTT. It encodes CASSLARFFTDTQYF.